This T cell receptor beta chain came from a study of T-cell memory formation after mild COVID-19. On this clonotype itself: Its target is unknown.

In TCRdb, the 5' RACE reads were re-called with MiXCR into one record per CDR3 protein. Among about 280,000 distinct CDR3 sequences listed, 8.2% were seen once. CDR1 LGHNT and CDR2 FRNRAP come from the germline V gene. V lost 6 bases, J lost 8 bases, and 15 bases lay in between. This CDR3 has 13 residues. Whole-study results and caveats: Pre-infection memory contained some responding clones, which suggested that cross-reactive memory had joined. Mostly located in CM and EM were contracting CD4+ clones, with contracting CD8+ clones located in EMRA. Later expanders leaned CD4+, whereas day 15 to 85 contracting clones were balanced CD4/CD8.

The sequence came from a man between 18 and 29 years old who had mild COVID-19 (a few samples of this study predate the infection). Cell type and time point are not known. The sequencing sample was made of PBMCs or a T cell subset sorted from them (not recorded which). This rearrangement joins TRBV12-5 to TRBJ2-3; possible D gene TRBD2, 5 bases. CDR3 DNA sequence: TGTGCTAGTGGCCCCCTACTAGGAGGTACGCAGTATTTT. This encodes CASGPLLGGTQYF.